The following is a T cell receptor (beta chain) sequence with its context. This clonotype was seen a few times. Which antigen it targets is not known. No base qualities exist here, and no much larger clone lies one base off it. The record originates from a study of T-cell memory formation after mild COVID-19 (dated by TCRdb to the early 2020s). Background on the whole study: TCR sequence clusters from the two donors were largely donor specific. T-cell clones expanding and contracting after mild COVID-19 in two donors were tracked by longitudinal TCRalpha and TCRbeta repertoire sequencing. Two young, previously healthy adult volunteers, one female and one male, were included in the cohort. Paper-wide results and their limitations: Only two mild cases were covered by the study, and larger cohorts that include severe cases with pre-infection samples were considered necessary. Contracting CD4+ clones were found mainly in CM and EM memory subsets, while CD8+ clones were enriched in EMRA. SARS-CoV-2 specificity of the second-wave clones peaking on day 37 was not confirmed. Some responding clones were found in pre-infection memory, which suggests that pre-existing cross-reactive memory T cells took part in the SARS-CoV-2 response. Clones that contracted from day 15 to 85 showed balanced CD4/CD8 phenotypes, whereas a second wave of clones that expanded from day 15 to 37 leaned towards CD4+.

PBMCs were isolated by Ficoll-Paque density gradient centrifugation. CDR1 and CDR2 are drawn from the germline V gene: SGHTA, FQGNSA. The cysteine opens and the phenylalanine closes a CDR3 of 16 amino acids. Kept here is only the CDR3 DNA, which spans 48 bases and is read in frame from base 1. For this chain, trimming is 4 bases at the V end and 0 bases at the J end, and the number of junction bases without a gene match is 4. Sequencing instrument: Illumina NovaSeq 6000. TCRalpha and TCRbeta cDNA libraries were built by 5'RACE with constant-segment primers, adding sample barcodes and unique molecular identifiers. RNA was extracted from every sample with Trizol reagent. Library amplification was performed in two PCR steps, and a second sample barcode and Illumina TruSeq adapters were introduced in the second step. Sequencing of the libraries was done on an Illumina NovaSeq, producing 2 x 150 bp paired-end reads. Per the original workflow: The reads were demultiplexed and collapsed into UMI-guided consensus sequences using migec v1.2.7. Using mixcr v2.1.11, the UMI consensuses were aligned to TRA and TRB V and J templates and assembled into clonotypes. A clonotype was counted as expanded or contracted only if both edgeR and NoisET called the change significant, with noise models trained on biological replicates. For edgeR calls, a false discovery rate-adjusted p below 0.01 and a log2 fold-change threshold of 1 were applied. As an exploratory analysis of dynamics, max-normalized trajectories of the 1000 most abundant clonotypes were examined with PCA combined with hierarchical clustering. Each responding clone was given a CD4 or CD8 phenotype based on the CD4+ and CD8+ repertoires, which had been sequenced separately. TCRdb applied fastp at Q25 and MiXCR to the public reads, then kept only in-frame beta chains. Identical CDR3 protein sequences are pooled into one entry, listed with their most common genes and DNA. TCRdb's processing, not the study's, gives the V and J calls here. The sample has a few hundred thousand distinct CDR3 sequences on record, around 20% of them singletons. The ten top clones hold 21% of the sample.

This clonotype was obtained from a man between 18 and 29 years old who had mild COVID-19 (a few samples of this study predate the infection). The sample titles of this study are shuffled in the database, so cell type and time point are left out; the donor was told from shared clones. Sample: PBMCs or a T cell subset sorted from them (not recorded which). The chain links TRBV7-2 with TRBJ1-3; 9 junctional bases match TRBD1. The DNA is TGTGCCAGCAGCTATACGACAGGGGGCTCTGGAAACACCATATATTTT. This is translated as CASSYTTGGSGNTIYF. Extended through the reference TRBV7-2 and TRBJ1-3 proteins, this CDR3 yields the full variable domain: GAGVSQSPSNKVTEKGKDVELRCDPISGHTALYWYRQSLGQGLEFLIYFQGNSAPDKSGLPSDRFSAERTGGSVSTLTIQRTQQEDSAVYLCASSYTTGGSGNTIYFGEGSWLTVV.